Each of the 2 T cell receptor beta chains below was sequenced from the same sample in a study of shared clonotypes between healthy human individuals. As defined, naive CD8 cells were CD45RO-negative and positively selected for CCR7, with terminally differentiated effector memory CD45RA+ cells excluded. Assay used: immunoSEQ multiplex PCR; TCRdb lists only in-frame clones, some missing. Among over 2 million clones listed, roughly 95% were seen once. The specimen was naive CD8+ T cells sorted from blood. The receptors shown here come from a young man in good health.

The rearrangement uses TRBV6-6 and TRBJ1-2; no reliable D call. V was trimmed by 2 bases and J by 3 bases, leaving 7 bases between them. The CDR3 is 13 amino acids. Per the germline V gene, CDR1 is MNHNY and CDR2 is SVGAGI (reference sequence). CDR3 in amino acids: CASSYVQDYGYTF. DNA of the CDR3: TGTGCCAGCAGTTACGTGCAGGACTATGGCTACACCTTC.

The chain employs TRBV11-2 and TRBJ1-2; no reliable D call. The ends were cut back, 6 bases at V and 4 bases at J, with 12 bases in the middle. Germline V CDR1 and CDR2: SGHAT, FQNNGV. CDR3 length: 13 residues. DNA of the CDR3: TGTGCCAGCAGTCCGACGGGAAGCTATGGCTACACCTTC. Translated, it gives CASSPTGSYGYTF.